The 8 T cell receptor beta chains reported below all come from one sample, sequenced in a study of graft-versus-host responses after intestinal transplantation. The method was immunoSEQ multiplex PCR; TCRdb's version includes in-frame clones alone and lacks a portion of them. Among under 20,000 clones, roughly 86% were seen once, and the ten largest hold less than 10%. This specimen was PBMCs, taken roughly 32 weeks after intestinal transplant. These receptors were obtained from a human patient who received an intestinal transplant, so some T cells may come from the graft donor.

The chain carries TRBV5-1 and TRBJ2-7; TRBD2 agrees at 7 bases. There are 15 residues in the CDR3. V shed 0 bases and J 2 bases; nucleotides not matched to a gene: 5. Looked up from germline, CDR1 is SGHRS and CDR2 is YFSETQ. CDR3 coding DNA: TGCGCCAGCAGCTTGGCCGGCGGGGGAACCTACGAGCAGTACTTC. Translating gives CASSLAGGGTYEQYF.

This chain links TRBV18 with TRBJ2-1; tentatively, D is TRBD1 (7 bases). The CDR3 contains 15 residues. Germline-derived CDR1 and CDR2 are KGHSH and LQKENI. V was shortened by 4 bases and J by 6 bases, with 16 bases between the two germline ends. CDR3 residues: CASSRSGGISNEQFF. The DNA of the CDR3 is TGTGCCAGCTCACGATCAGGGGGGATTAGCAATGAGCAGTTCTTC.

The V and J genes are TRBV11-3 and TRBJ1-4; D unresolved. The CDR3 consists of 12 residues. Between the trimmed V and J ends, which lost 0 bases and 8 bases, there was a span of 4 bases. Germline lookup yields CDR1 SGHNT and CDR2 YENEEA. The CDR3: CASSLDGEKLFF. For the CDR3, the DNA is TGTGCCAGCAGCTTAGATGGGGAAAAACTGTTTTTT.

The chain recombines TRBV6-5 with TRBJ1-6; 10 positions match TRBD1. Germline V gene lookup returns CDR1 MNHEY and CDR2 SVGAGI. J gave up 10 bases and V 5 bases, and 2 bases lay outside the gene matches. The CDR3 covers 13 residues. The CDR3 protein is CASSGDRGSPLHF. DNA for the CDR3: TGTGCCAGCAGTGGGGACAGGGGATCACCCCTCCACTTT.

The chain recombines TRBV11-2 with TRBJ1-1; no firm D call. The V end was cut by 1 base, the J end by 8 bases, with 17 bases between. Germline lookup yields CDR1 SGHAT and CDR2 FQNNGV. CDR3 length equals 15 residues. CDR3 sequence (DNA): TGTGCCAGCAGCTTAGGAAGTCGTCCAGGAGCCGAAGCTTTCTTT. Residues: CASSLGSRPGAEAFF.

CDR3 bases: TGCGCCAGCAGCTTCCCATTAAATTCACACAATGAGCAGTTCTTC. It translates to CASSFPLNSHNEQFF. The chain links TRBV5-1 to TRBJ2-1; D is uncertain. The V gene lost 2 bases and the J gene lost 5 bases, with 14 bases spanning the gap. Germline CDR1 SGHRS, CDR2 YFSETQ. This CDR3 comprises 15 residues.

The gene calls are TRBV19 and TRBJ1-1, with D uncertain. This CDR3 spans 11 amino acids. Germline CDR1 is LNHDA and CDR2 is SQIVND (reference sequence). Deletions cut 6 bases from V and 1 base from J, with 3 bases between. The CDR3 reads CASRGNTEAFF. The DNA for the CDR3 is TGTGCCAGTAGGGGGAACACTGAAGCTTTCTTT.

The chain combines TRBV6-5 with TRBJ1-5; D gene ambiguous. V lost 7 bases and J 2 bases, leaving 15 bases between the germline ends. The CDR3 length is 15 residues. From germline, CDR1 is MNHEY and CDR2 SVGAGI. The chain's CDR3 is CASKEASPGNQPQHF. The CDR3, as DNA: TGTGCCAGCAAGGAGGCTTCTCCGGGCAATCAGCCCCAGCATTTT.